This paragraph covers one TCR beta chain sequence. Its antigen is undetermined. Compared with germline, one end of the junction differs, possibly owing to a read error. This entry is derived from a study of CD8 T cells in Susac syndrome. Study findings and constraints: The study recognized that the number of individuals in its TCR sequencing and HLA analysis was relatively small.

Blood CD8+ and CD4+ T cells underwent high-throughput TCR beta sequencing. The CD8+ and CD4+ T cells were isolated magnetically using a negative isolation approach, whereas the TEMRA cells were enriched by FACS. RNA in amounts of about 0.45 to 1 ug was reverse transcribed with random hexamers. Amplification of the TCR beta CDR3 was carried out by immunoSEQ multiplex PCR, which spanned a total of 54 Vbeta and 13 Jbeta segments. MiXCR, applied by TCRdb to the immunoSEQ multiplex PCR reads, yields one record per CDR3 protein. Among 200,000 or so distinct CDR3 sequences listed, nearly 95% were seen once. Germline CDR1 SGHRS, CDR2 YFSETQ. The CDR3 is 15 amino acids.

The sample consisted of CD4+ T cells from PBMCs. The gene calls are TRBV5-1 and TRBJ2-5; TRBD1 agrees at 10 bases. The receptor comes from a human donor with multiple sclerosis. The CDR3 is CASSLAGTGEETQYF. CDR3 nucleotides: TGTGCCAGCAGCTTGGCCGGGACAGGGGAAGAGACCCAGTACTTC. Drawing the rest from reference TRBV5-1 and TRBJ2-5, the complete variable domain is KAGVTQTPRYLIKTRGQQVTLSCSPISGHRSVSWYQQTPGQGLQFLFEYFSETQRNKGNFPGRFSGRQFSNSRSEMNVSTLELGDSALYLCASSLAGTGEETQYFGPGTRLLVL.